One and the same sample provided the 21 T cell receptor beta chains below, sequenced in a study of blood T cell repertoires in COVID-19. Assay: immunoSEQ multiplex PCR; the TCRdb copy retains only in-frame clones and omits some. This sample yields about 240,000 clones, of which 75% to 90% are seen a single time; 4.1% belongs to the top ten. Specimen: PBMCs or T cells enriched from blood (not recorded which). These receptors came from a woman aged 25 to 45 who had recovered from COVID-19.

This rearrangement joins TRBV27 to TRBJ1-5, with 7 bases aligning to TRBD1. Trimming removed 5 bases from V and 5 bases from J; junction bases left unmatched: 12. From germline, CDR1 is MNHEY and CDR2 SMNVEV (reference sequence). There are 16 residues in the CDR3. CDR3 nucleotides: TGTGCCAGCAGTCCACAGGGCAGGGGGGCCTATCAGCCCCAGCATTTT. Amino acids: CASSPQGRGAYQPQHF.

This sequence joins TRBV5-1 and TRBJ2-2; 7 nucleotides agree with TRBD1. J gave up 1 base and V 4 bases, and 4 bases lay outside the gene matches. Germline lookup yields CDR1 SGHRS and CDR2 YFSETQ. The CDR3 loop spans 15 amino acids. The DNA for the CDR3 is TGCGCCAGCAGCCAACGGACAGGGAACACCGGGGAGCTGTTTTTT. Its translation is CASSQRTGNTGELFF.

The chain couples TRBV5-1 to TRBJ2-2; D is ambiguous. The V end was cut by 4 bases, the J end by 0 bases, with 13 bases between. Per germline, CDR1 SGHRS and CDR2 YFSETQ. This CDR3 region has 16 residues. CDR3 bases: TGCGCCAGCAGCCCCTCGACATCTACGAACACCGGGGAGCTGTTTTTT. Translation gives CASSPSTSTNTGELFF.

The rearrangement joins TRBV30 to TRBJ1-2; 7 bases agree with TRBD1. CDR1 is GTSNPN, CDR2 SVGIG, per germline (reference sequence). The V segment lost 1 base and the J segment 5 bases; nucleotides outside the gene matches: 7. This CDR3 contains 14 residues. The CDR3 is CAWSGQGRLYGYTF. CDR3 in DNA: TGTGCCTGGAGTGGACAGGGAAGACTTTATGGCTACACCTTC.

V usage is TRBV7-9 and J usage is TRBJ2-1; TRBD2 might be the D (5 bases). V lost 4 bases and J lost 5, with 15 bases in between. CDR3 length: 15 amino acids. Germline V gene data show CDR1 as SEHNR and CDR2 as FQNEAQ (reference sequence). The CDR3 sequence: CASSSPGIANNEQFF. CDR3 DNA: TGTGCCAGCAGCTCCCCCGGGATCGCCAACAATGAGCAGTTCTTC.

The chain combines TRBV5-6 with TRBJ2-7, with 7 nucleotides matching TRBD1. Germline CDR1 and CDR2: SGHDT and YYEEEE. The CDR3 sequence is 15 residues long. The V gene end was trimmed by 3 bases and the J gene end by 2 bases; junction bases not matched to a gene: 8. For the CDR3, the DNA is TGTGCCAGCAGCTGGTCCGGGACAGCCACCTACGAGCAGTACTTC. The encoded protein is CASSWSGTATYEQYF.

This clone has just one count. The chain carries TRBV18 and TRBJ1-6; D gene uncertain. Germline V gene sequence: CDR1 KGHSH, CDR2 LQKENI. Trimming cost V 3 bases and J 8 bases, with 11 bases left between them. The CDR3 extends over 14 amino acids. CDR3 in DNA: TGTGCCAGCTCACCGACCGACCGGGATTCACCCCTCCACTTT. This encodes CASSPTDRDSPLHF. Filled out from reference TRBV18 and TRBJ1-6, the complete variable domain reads NAGVMQNPRHLVRRRGQEARLRCSPMKGHSHVYWYRQLPEEGLKFMVYLQKENIIDESGMPKERFSAEFPKEGPSILRIQQVVRGDSAAYFCASSPTDRDSPLHFGNGTRLTVT.

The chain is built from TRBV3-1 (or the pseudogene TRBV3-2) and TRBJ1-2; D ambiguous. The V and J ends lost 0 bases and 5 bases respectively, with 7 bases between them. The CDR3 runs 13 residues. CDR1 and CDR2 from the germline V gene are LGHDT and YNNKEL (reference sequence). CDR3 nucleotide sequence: TGTGCCAGCAGCCAAGAACGGAGGTATGGCTACACCTTC. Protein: CASSQERRYGYTF.

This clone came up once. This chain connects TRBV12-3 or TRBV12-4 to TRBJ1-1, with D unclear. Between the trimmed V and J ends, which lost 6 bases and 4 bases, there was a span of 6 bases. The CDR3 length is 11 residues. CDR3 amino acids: CASSPGTEAFF. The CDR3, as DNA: TGTGCCAGCAGCCCGGGCACTGAAGCTTTCTTT.

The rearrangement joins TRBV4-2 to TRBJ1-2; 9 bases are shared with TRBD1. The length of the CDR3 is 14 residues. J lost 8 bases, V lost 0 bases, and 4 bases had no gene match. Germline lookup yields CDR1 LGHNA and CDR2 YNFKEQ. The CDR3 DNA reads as TGTGCCAGCAGCCAAGAGGGACAGGGTAAAGGCTACACCTTC. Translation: CASSQEGQGKGYTF.

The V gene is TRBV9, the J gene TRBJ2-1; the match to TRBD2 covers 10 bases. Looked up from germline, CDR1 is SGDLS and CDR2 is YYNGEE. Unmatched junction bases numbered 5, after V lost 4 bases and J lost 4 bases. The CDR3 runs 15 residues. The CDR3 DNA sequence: TGTGCCAGCAGCCCTAATAGCGGGGGGTACAATGAGCAGTTCTTC. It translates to CASSPNSGGYNEQFF.

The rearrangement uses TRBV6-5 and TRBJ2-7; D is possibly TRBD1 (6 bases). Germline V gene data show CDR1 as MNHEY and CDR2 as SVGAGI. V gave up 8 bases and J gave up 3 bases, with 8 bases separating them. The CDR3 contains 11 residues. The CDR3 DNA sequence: TGTGCCAGCGGGGGCGGCTACGAGCAGTACTTC. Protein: CASGGGYEQYF.

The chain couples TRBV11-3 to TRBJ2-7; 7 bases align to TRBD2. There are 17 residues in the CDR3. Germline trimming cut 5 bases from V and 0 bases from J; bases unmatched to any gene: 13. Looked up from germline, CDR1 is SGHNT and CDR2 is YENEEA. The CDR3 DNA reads TGTGCCAGCAGCCCCGGGGTAGGCGGGAGTTACTCCTACGAGCAGTACTTC. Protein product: CASSPGVGGSYSYEQYF. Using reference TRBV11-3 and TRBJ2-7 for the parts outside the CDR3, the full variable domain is EAGVVQSPRYKIIEKKQPVAFWCNPISGHNTLYWYLQNLGQGPELLIRYENEEAVDDSQLPKDRFSAERLKGVDSTLKIQPAELGDSAVYLCASSPGVGGSYSYEQYFGPGTRLTVT.

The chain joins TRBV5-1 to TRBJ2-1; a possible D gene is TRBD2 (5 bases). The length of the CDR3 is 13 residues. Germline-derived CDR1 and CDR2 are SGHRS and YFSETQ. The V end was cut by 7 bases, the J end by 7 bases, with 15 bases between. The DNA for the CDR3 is TGCGCCAGCGGATCCGGGAACTTAAATGAGCAGTTCTTC. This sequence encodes CASGSGNLNEQFF.

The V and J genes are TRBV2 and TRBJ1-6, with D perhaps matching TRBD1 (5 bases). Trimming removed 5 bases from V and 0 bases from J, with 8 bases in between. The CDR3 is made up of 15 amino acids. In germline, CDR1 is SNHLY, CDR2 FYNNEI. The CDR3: CASSLQVSYNSPLHF. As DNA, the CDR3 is TGTGCCAGCAGTCTACAGGTCTCCTATAATTCACCCCTCCACTTT.

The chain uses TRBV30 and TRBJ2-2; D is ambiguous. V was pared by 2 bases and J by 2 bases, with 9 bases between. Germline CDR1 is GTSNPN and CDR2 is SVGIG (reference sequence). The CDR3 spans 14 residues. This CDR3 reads CAWSSETNTGELFF. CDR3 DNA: TGTGCCTGGAGTTCAGAAACAAACACCGGGGAGCTGTTTTTT.

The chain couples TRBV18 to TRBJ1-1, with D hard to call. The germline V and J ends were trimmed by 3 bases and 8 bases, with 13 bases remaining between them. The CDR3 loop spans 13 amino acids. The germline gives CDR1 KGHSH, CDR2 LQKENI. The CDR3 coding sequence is TGTGCCAGCTCACCGGGTTTTGACGGGGAAGCTTTCTTT. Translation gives CASSPGFDGEAFF.

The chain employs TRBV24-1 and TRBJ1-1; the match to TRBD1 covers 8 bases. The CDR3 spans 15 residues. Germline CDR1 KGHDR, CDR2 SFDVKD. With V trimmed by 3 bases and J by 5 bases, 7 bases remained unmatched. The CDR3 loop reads CATSDAGQGVTEAFF. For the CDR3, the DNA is TGTGCCACCAGTGATGCCGGACAGGGAGTGACTGAAGCTTTCTTT.

CDR3 protein: CASSFRQEETQYF. The CDR3, as DNA: TGCGCCAGCAGCTTCCGACAGGAAGAGACCCAGTACTTC. J is TRBJ2-5 and V is TRBV5-1; D is possibly TRBD1 (6 bases). This CDR3 region has 13 residues. Germline loops: CDR1 SGHRS, CDR2 YFSETQ. V lost 2 bases to trimming and J lost 3 bases, with 8 bases between them.

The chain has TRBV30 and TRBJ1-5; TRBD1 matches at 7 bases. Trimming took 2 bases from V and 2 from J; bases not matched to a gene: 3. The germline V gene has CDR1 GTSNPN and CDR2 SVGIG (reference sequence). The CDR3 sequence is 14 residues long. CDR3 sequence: CAWSPGTGNQPQHF. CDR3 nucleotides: TGTGCCTGGAGTCCGGGGACAGGCAATCAGCCCCAGCATTTT.

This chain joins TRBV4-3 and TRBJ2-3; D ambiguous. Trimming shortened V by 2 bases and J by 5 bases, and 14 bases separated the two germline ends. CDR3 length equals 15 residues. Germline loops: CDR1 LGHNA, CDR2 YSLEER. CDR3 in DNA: TGCGCCAGCAGCCAATCTAGTTCTTCCGTAGATACGCAGTATTTT. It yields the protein CASSQSSSSVDTQYF.